Presented here are 2 T cell receptor beta chains from one specimen sequenced in a study of OX40 agonist ivuxolimab in advanced cancers. Profiling relied on immunoSEQ multiplex PCR, and the TCRdb table lists in-frame clones only, not all of them. The sample has under 85,000 clones; over 75% are singletons. The sequencing here drew on CD4+ or CD8+ T cells sorted from blood, taken in a trial of the OX40 agonist ivuxolimab. These receptors all stem from an adult with an advanced solid tumor such as melanoma, head and neck, liver or kidney cancer.

The chain has TRBV4-2 and TRBJ1-6, with TRBD1 matching over 10 bases. Germline values: CDR1 LGHNA, CDR2 YNFKEQ. Unmatched junction bases numbered 0, after V lost 3 bases and J lost 7 bases. This CDR3 spans 14 amino acids. The CDR3 DNA sequence: TGTGCCAGCAGCCAGGGACAGGGGAATTCACCCCTCCACTTT. This encodes CASSQGQGNSPLHF.

The gene calls are TRBV10-2 and TRBJ1-1; the D is unclear. Deletions cut 7 bases from V and 2 bases from J, with 23 bases between. Looked up from germline, CDR1 is WSHSY and CDR2 is SAAADI. CDR3 length: 17 amino acids. The CDR3 bases are TGCGCCAGCACCCGGGAGGGCAACCTCTGGGGAAACACTGAAGCTTTCTTT. This sequence encodes CASTREGNLWGNTEAFF.